The next 18 T cell receptor beta chains were all read from a single sample in a study of shared clonotypes between healthy human individuals. Sequencing was performed with immunoSEQ multiplex PCR; in TCRdb, only in-frame clones are kept and a portion is missing. The table records roughly 2.2 million clones, just over 90% of them present only once. Input material: naive CD4+ T cells from PBMCs. Subset: CD45RA+ positively selected. These receptors were taken from a man aged 18 to 30 in good health. Some clones in this sample may be carry-over from other donors' samples.

This chain links TRBV6-5 with TRBJ2-5; D tentatively reads TRBD1 or TRBD2 (6 bases each). The V and J ends lost 2 bases and 7 bases respectively, with 20 bases between them. The CDR3 length is 16 residues. Germline V gene lookup returns CDR1 MNHEY and CDR2 SVGAGI. DNA of the CDR3: TGTGCCAGCAGTTACGGGGGCGGGACGAAATTAGGGACCCAGTACTTC. It is translated as CASSYGGGTKLGTQYF.

The rearrangement joins TRBV9 to TRBJ1-2; TRBD1 is a possible D gene (5 bases). V was shortened by 1 base and J by 2 bases, with 24 bases between the two germline ends. Germline V gene lookup returns CDR1 SGDLS and CDR2 YYNGEE. This CDR3 is built from 19 residues. The CDR3 DNA follows: TGTGCCAGCAGCGTATCCCCCCAATGGGGCAGCGCAACGAACTATGGCTACACCTTC. Its protein product is CASSVSPQWGSATNYGYTF.

The CDR3 region has the DNA TGCAGCGTTGAACGGGGTCGGGACTATGGCTACACCTTC. Encoded protein: CSVERGRDYGYTF. The chain combines TRBV29-1 with TRBJ1-2; unclear D gene. The CDR3 totals 13 residues. The V gene's germline CDR1 is SQVTM and CDR2 ANQGSEA. V was cut by 2 bases and J by 3 bases, with 10 bases left in between.

The chain uses TRBV2 and TRBJ1-2; D may be TRBD1 (5 bases). The germline V gene encodes CDR1 SNHLY and CDR2 FYNNEI. This CDR3 comprises 14 residues. Trimming pared 6 bases from V and 7 bases from J, leaving 18 bases between. The CDR3 reads CASSRDGGLGGYTF. The DNA of the CDR3 is TGTGCCAGCAGCCGAGACGGGGGGTTAGGTGGCTACACCTTC.

The DNA of the CDR3 is TGTGCCAGCAGCGCCGGCCTGGTACCAGGGGAGACCCAGTACTTC. Translation gives CASSAGLVPGETQYF. V and J are TRBV9 and TRBJ2-5; D is perhaps TRBD1 (5 bases). The ends were cut back, 3 bases at V and 5 bases at J, with 17 bases in the middle. CDR1 is SGDLS, CDR2 YYNGEE, per germline. The CDR3 loop spans 15 amino acids.

The chain has TRBV9 and TRBJ2-1; TRBD2 matches at 15 bases. CDR1 and CDR2 from the germline V gene are SGDLS and YYNGEE. The CDR3 loop spans 20 amino acids. Trimming took 3 bases from V and 0 from J; bases not matched to a gene: 10. CDR3 nucleotides: TGTGCCAGCAGCGCAAGGACTAGCGGGAGGGCGTCGGGCTCCTACAATGAGCAGTTCTTC. The encoded protein is CASSARTSGRASGSYNEQFF.

The V gene is TRBV23-1, the J gene TRBJ2-7; TRBD2 aligns across 11 bases. TRBV23-1 belongs to the ORF category, with a function that is uncertain. V was clipped by 3 bases and J by 0 bases; unmatched bases: 4. The CDR3 is 16 amino acids. The CDR3 spells CASSHRGLAASYEQYF. For the CDR3, the DNA is TGCGCCAGCAGTCATCGGGGACTAGCGGCCTCCTACGAGCAGTACTTC.

J is TRBJ2-7 and V is TRBV7-2; perhaps TRBD1 as D (5 bases). V was pared by 3 bases and J by 4 bases, with 7 bases between. Germline V gene sequence: CDR1 SGHTA, CDR2 FQGNSA. The CDR3 sequence is 12 residues long. This chain's CDR3 is CASSLTVYEQYF. The CDR3 region has the DNA TGTGCCAGCAGCTTGACAGTTTACGAGCAGTACTTC.

V and J are TRBV10-3 and TRBJ1-1, with 7 bases lining up with TRBD1. V lost 0 bases, J lost 5 bases, and 6 bases stayed unmatched. Germline V gives CDR1 ENHRY, CDR2 SYGVKD. The CDR3 has 15 amino acids. CDR3 sequence: CAISESDRVVTEAFF. The CDR3, as DNA: TGTGCCATCAGTGAGTCCGACAGGGTAGTAACTGAAGCTTTCTTT.

The chain couples TRBV5-1 to TRBJ1-4; 10 bases match TRBD1. CDR1 is SGHRS and CDR2 is YFSETQ in the germline V gene. This CDR3 comprises 14 residues. V lost 5 bases to trimming and J lost 8 bases; unmatched junction nucleotides: 6. The CDR3 is CASRSGTGEEKLFF. The CDR3 DNA sequence: TGCGCCAGCAGGTCCGGGACAGGGGAAGAAAAACTGTTTTTT.

Notes on this clone: The same CDR3 can be traced to other DNA sequences in this sample. The CDR3 bases are TGTGCCAGCAGTTCTGGGGGGCTCGGGGCCAACGTCCTGACTTTC. This translates into CASSSGGLGANVLTF. The chain recombines TRBV28 with TRBJ2-6, with D perhaps matching TRBD1 or TRBD2 (6 bases each). The length of the CDR3 is 15 residues. From germline, CDR1 is MDHEN and CDR2 SYDVKM. Deletions cut 4 bases from V and 4 bases from J, with 11 bases between.

The CDR3 here is CASSLNLGQVIDQPQHF. The CDR3 DNA sequence: TGTGCCAGCAGCCTAAACCTGGGACAGGTCATCGATCAGCCCCAGCATTTT. The chain employs TRBV7-9 and TRBJ1-5; 8 bases map to TRBD1. There are 17 residues in the CDR3. In germline, CDR1 is SEHNR, CDR2 FQNEAQ (reference sequence). V shed 5 bases and J 5 bases; nucleotides not matched to a gene: 14.

This clone was recorded only once. The V and J genes are TRBV10-3 and TRBJ2-2; 13 bases fit TRBD2. This CDR3 is 15 amino acids long. V shed 5 bases and J 4 bases; nucleotides not matched to a gene: 1. Germline V CDR1 and CDR2: ENHRY, SYGVKD. The CDR3 DNA follows: TGTGCCATCAGTCGGACTAGCGGGGGCACCGGGGAGCTGTTTTTT. Its protein is CAISRTSGGTGELFF.

This clone was counted a few times. The gene calls are TRBV2 and TRBJ2-7, with TRBD1 matching over 11 bases. The CDR3 totals 15 residues. CDR1 SNHLY and CDR2 FYNNEI come from the germline V gene. Unmatched junction bases numbered 8, after V lost 6 bases and J lost 4 bases. The CDR3 bases are TGTGCCAGCAGCACCGGGACAGGGGGTTCTTACGAGCAGTACTTC. It specifies CASSTGTGGSYEQYF.

Turning to this clone: This specimen includes other DNA sequences encoding the same CDR3. CDR3 DNA: TGTGCCAGCTCACCACCGGGGGGCCCCCAAGAGACCCAGTACTTC. Encoded protein: CASSPPGGPQETQYF. V is TRBV18 and J is TRBJ2-5; D may correspond to TRBD1 or TRBD2 (6 bases each). The germline gives CDR1 KGHSH, CDR2 LQKENI. The V gene lost 0 bases and the J gene lost 1 base, with 9 bases spanning the gap. The CDR3 is 15 residues long.

This clone appeared once. The junction differs from germline at one of its ends, possibly a read error. The gene calls are TRBV3-1 (or the pseudogene TRBV3-2) and TRBJ2-7; no clear D gene. The CDR3 covers 9 residues. Germline CDR1 reads LGHDT; CDR2 reads YNNKEL (reference sequence). The CDR3 loop is CASSQENFF. CDR3 in DNA: TGTGCCAGCAGCCAAGAGAATTTCTTC.

This clone was observed a few times. This chain joins TRBV29-1 and TRBJ1-1; 7 nucleotides line up with TRBD1. Germline-derived CDR1 and CDR2 are SQVTM and ANQGSEA. The ends lost 6 bases at V and 4 bases at J; junction bases unmatched: 14. There are 15 residues in the CDR3. The CDR3 coding sequence is TGCAGCGTCGACGGACAGGCCGGCAAATTCACTGAAGCTTTCTTT. Amino acid sequence: CSVDGQAGKFTEAFF.

The chain joins TRBV15 to TRBJ2-3; 8 bases agree with TRBD2. The CDR3 is 17 amino acids. Germline lookup yields CDR1 LNHNV and CDR2 YYDKDF (reference sequence). With V trimmed by 0 bases and J by 6 bases, 11 bases remained unmatched. CDR3 loop: CATSRDLPGGPRDTQYF. CDR3 bases: TGTGCCACCAGCAGAGATCTTCCGGGAGGGCCGAGGGATACGCAGTATTTT.